Listed here is a single T cell receptor (beta chain). A constant-region primer primed TCR beta cDNA synthesis from about 490 ng of total RNA. Three nested multiplex PCR rounds, a slightly modified ARM-PCR method, built the TCR beta libraries. Each of the first two PCR rounds ran approximately 9 cycles with TRBV1-TRBV30 forward and C-beta reverse primers. TCRdb recomputed calls from the multiplex PCR reads with MiXCR, one row per CDR3 protein. Seen here are about 22,000 distinct CDR3 sequences, around 81% observed once, and the top ten hold roughly 35%. This sample is drawn from a study of tumor-infiltrating lymphocytes in primary liver carcinoma. From germline, CDR1 is PRHDT and CDR2 FYEKMQ (reference sequence). V trimming: 9 bases; J trimming: 8 bases; junction bases outside the gene matches: 12. The CDR3 length is 14 residues. Co-extraction of RNA and DNA was performed on about 19-30 mg of unsorted bulk tissue. Every tumor sample analyzed contained over 80% viable tumor cells.

The specimen sequenced was liver tumor tissue from sampling region 2. Regarding subset: tumor region T2, inferior pole. The source is a woman aged 25 to 39 with primary liver carcinoma and hepatitis B virus infection. This sequence joins TRBV13 and TRBJ1-1; 10 bases align to TRBD1. The CDR3 DNA reads as TGTGCCAGTAGGACAGGGGGTGCAAACGCGGAAGCTTTCTTT. This gives the protein CASRTGGANAEAFF.